What follows are 24 T cell receptor beta chains derived from one specimen sequenced in a study of neurological immune-mediated disorders. A single record per CDR3 protein comes from TCRdb applying MiXCR to the 5' RACE reads. This sample yields tens of thousands of distinct CDR3 sequences, of which around 21% are seen a single time; about 27% belongs to the top ten. What was sequenced was CD4+ T cells from blood. Receptors originate from a man aged 45-65 years with HTLV-1-associated myelopathy (HAM/TSP).

This clonotype was seen many times. V usage is TRBV3-1 and J usage is TRBJ2-2, with D possibly TRBD2 on 6 matching bases. V lost 2 bases and J 0 bases, leaving 13 bases between the germline ends. CDR1 is LGHDT, CDR2 YNNKEL, per germline (reference sequence). This CDR3 region has 17 residues. CDR3 DNA: TGTGCCAGCAGCCAATATGGTGGAGGGGCGAACACCGGGGAGCTGTTTTTT. Protein: CASSQYGGGANTGELFF.

The chain uses TRBV7-2 and TRBJ1-6, with D unresolved. This CDR3 has 12 amino acids. V lost 5 bases, J lost 8 bases, and 7 bases lay in between. In germline, CDR1 is SGHTA, CDR2 FQGNSA. CDR3 loop: CASSPLDSPLHF. CDR3 sequence (DNA): TGTGCCAGCAGCCCTCTCGATTCACCCCTCCACTTT.

By its share, this clonotype is medium-sized. The chain has TRBV7-3 and TRBJ1-2; 10 bases are shared with TRBD1. Germline V gene data show CDR1 as SGHTA and CDR2 as FQGTGA. The V segment lost 4 bases and the J segment 3 bases; nucleotides outside the gene matches: 5. CDR3 length equals 15 residues. CDR3 protein: CASSSHGTGDYGYTF. In DNA form, the CDR3 reads TGTGCCAGCAGCTCCCACGGGACAGGGGACTATGGCTACACCTTC. The full variable domain, completed using reference TRBV7-3 and TRBJ1-2, is GAGVSQTPSNKVTEKGKYVELRCDPISGHTALYWYRQSLGQGPEFLIYFQGTGAADDSGLPNDRFFAVRPEGSVSTLKIQRTERGDSAVYLCASSSHGTGDYGYTFGSGTRLTVV.

Many counts were recorded for this clonotype. This chain joins TRBV2 and TRBJ1-1, with TRBD1 matching 11 bases. Germline V gene data show CDR1 as SNHLY and CDR2 as FYNNEI. J lost 6 bases, V lost 6 bases, and 3 bases had no gene match. There are 13 residues in the CDR3. The CDR3 protein is CASRGDRGAEAFF. CDR3 bases: TGTGCCAGCAGGGGGGACAGGGGGGCTGAAGCTTTCTTT.

The sample holds many counts of this clonotype. The chain combines TRBV5-1 with TRBJ2-1; TRBD1 matches 9 bases. The CDR3 length is 15 residues. The J segment lost 7 bases and the V segment lost 0 bases, leaving 5 bases of the junction unmatched. Germline CDR1 SGHRS, CDR2 YFSETQ. CDR3 in DNA: TGCGCCAGCAGCTTGGCGGGGACAGGGAAGAATGAGCAGTTCTTC. Its translation: CASSLAGTGKNEQFF. Based on the CDR3 plus reference TRBV5-1 and TRBJ2-1, the full variable domain is KAGVTQTPRYLIKTRGQQVTLSCSPISGHRSVSWYQQTPGQGLQFLFEYFSETQRNKGNFPGRFSGRQFSNSRSEMNVSTLELGDSALYLCASSLAGTGKNEQFFGPGTRLTVL.

J is TRBJ1-6 and V is TRBV12-3 or TRBV12-4, with unresolved D. Trimming stripped 1 base from V and 8 bases from J, with 6 bases between. The CDR3 runs to 13 residues. The chain's CDR3 is CASSLVSDSPLHF. The CDR3 DNA sequence: TGTGCCAGCAGTTTAGTGTCCGATTCACCCCTCCACTTT.

This clonotype was counted ten times or more. The chain couples TRBV9 to TRBJ1-2, with a tentative D call TRBD1 (6 bases). CDR3 length equals 15 residues. Germline assignment: CDR1 SGDLS and CDR2 YYNGEE. V was pared by 2 bases and J by 4 bases, with 15 bases between. CDR3 nucleotides: TGTGCCAGCAGCGTCAAAACAGGGCGCAGCTATGGCTACACCTTC. Translation: CASSVKTGRSYGYTF.

This clonotype is medium-sized by share. The rearrangement links TRBV4-2 to TRBJ2-1; 11 nucleotides line up with TRBD2. The CDR3 has 16 amino acids. V lost 0 bases and J lost 9; bases outside the gene matches: 7. The germline CDR1 and CDR2 sequences are LGHNA and YNFKEQ. The CDR3 sequence: CASSQEVLAGGSEQFF. CDR3 sequence (DNA): TGTGCCAGCAGCCAAGAAGTGCTAGCGGGGGGCTCTGAGCAGTTCTTC.

This clonotype was seen at least ten times. This sequence joins TRBV5-1 and TRBJ2-7; 7 nucleotides match TRBD1. V trimming: 4 bases; J trimming: 1 base; junction bases outside the gene matches: 11. The length of the CDR3 is 16 residues. Germline V gene sequence: CDR1 SGHRS, CDR2 YFSETQ. The CDR3 reads CASSPRQGGPSYEQYF. CDR3 coding DNA: TGCGCCAGCAGCCCCCGACAGGGTGGCCCTTCCTACGAGCAGTACTTC. The variable domain in full, completed from reference TRBV5-1 and TRBJ2-7, reads KAGVTQTPRYLIKTRGQQVTLSCSPISGHRSVSWYQQTPGQGLQFLFEYFSETQRNKGNFPGRFSGRQFSNSRSEMNVSTLELGDSALYLCASSPRQGGPSYEQYFGPGTRLTVT.

At least ten counts were recorded for this clonotype. The CDR3 region has the DNA TGCAGTGCCCAGTTGGGGGCGCCGCAAGAGACCCAGTACTTC. As protein: CSAQLGAPQETQYF. The V gene is TRBV20-1, the J gene TRBJ2-5; TRBD1 might be the D (6 bases). Germline values: CDR1 DFQATT, CDR2 SNEGSKA (reference sequence). The CDR3 is 14 residues long. The V end was cut by 6 bases, the J end by 2 bases, with 16 bases between.

This clonotype has ten or more counts. V is TRBV7-8 and J is TRBJ1-1; 9 nucleotides match TRBD1. The V gene's germline CDR1 is SGHVS and CDR2 FQNEAQ. The V segment lost 1 base and the J segment 8 bases; nucleotides outside the gene matches: 14. This CDR3 comprises 17 residues. CDR3 DNA sequence: TGTGCCAGCAGCTTAGGGGGGACACGACAGGGGGTTGTAGAAGCTTTCTTT. Translation: CASSLGGTRQGVVEAFF.

This clonotype has at least ten counts. The chain employs TRBV12-3 or TRBV12-4 and TRBJ2-3; TRBD2 matches at 11 bases. Unmatched junction bases numbered 3, after V lost 4 bases and J lost 0 bases. This CDR3 comprises 16 residues. CDR3 nucleotide sequence: TGTGCCAGCAGTTCACGGACTAGCGGGAGCACAGATACGCAGTATTTT. This sequence encodes CASSSRTSGSTDTQYF.

The sample holds many counts of this clonotype. The J gene is TRBJ2-1, the V gene TRBV3-1, with TRBD2 matching over 7 bases. After removal of 6 bases from V and 0 bases from J, the junction contained 8 bases not matched to a gene. The CDR3 spans 16 residues. Per the germline V gene, CDR1 is LGHDT and CDR2 is YNNKEL (reference sequence). The chain's CDR3 is CASSPAGISSYNEQFF. CDR3 coding DNA: TGTGCCAGCAGTCCAGCGGGAATCAGCTCCTACAATGAGCAGTTCTTC.

This clonotype was seen a single time. J is TRBJ2-4 and V is TRBV6-2 or TRBV6-3; D is unresolved. There are 14 residues in the CDR3. V was pared by 6 bases and J by 0 bases, with 9 bases between. Germline V gene data show CDR1 as MNHEY and CDR2 as SVGEGT. The CDR3 sequence: CASSPHLAKNIQYF. The CDR3 DNA reads as TGTGCCAGCAGCCCCCATCTAGCCAAAAACATTCAGTACTTC.

This chain uses TRBV20-1 with TRBJ1-3, with D unresolved. Deletions cut 3 bases from V and 1 base from J, with 4 bases between. Germline assignment: CDR1 DFQATT and CDR2 SNEGSKA (reference sequence). The CDR3 runs to 12 residues. The CDR3 DNA reads TGCAGTGCTAGGTTATCTGGAAACACCATATATTTT. Translating gives CSARLSGNTIYF.

This clonotype was recorded many times. This sequence joins TRBV7-8 and TRBJ2-3, with D maybe TRBD2 (6 bases). Between the trimmed V and J ends, which lost 2 bases and 2 bases, there was a span of 14 bases. The germline gives CDR1 SGHVS, CDR2 FQNEAQ. The CDR3 is 16 amino acids. In nucleotides, the CDR3 is TGTGCCAGCAGCTTAACTGACATAGCGGTCACAGATACGCAGTATTTT. Translating gives CASSLTDIAVTDTQYF. Full variable domain (outside the CDR3, taken from reference TRBV7-8 and TRBJ2-3): GAGVSQSPRYKVAKRGQDVALRCDPISGHVSLFWYQQALGQGPEFLTYFQNEAQLDKSGLPSDRFFAERPEGSVSTLKIQRTQQEDSAVYLCASSLTDIAVTDTQYFGPGTRLTVL.

This clonotype was observed many times. This rearrangement joins TRBV5-1 to TRBJ2-7, with 8 positions matching TRBD1. Germline CDR1 is SGHRS and CDR2 is YFSETQ. V was pared by 3 bases and J by 5 bases, with 10 bases of the junction left unmatched. The CDR3 loop spans 15 amino acids. CDR3 amino acids: CASSSTGTGFDEQYF. The CDR3 nucleotides read TGCGCCAGCAGCTCGACCGGGACAGGCTTTGACGAGCAGTACTTC.

This clonotype was counted a few times. This chain uses TRBV6-1 with TRBJ1-6, with 10 positions matching TRBD1. Germline CDR1 and CDR2: MNHNS and SASEGT. The ends lost 6 bases at V and 10 bases at J; junction bases unmatched: 9. The CDR3 covers 15 residues. The DNA of the CDR3 is TGTGCCAGCAGGGGACAGGGGCCTTTAGCGTCACCCCTCCACTTT. Translating it yields CASRGQGPLASPLHF.

This clonotype was seen repeatedly, ten times or more. The V gene is TRBV20-1, the J gene TRBJ2-1; 7 nucleotides line up with TRBD1. The CDR3 has 14 residues. With 6 bases clipped from V and 5 bases from J, the junction kept 10 bases outside the gene matches. CDR1 is DFQATT and CDR2 is SNEGSKA in the germline V gene (reference sequence). The CDR3 DNA follows: TGCAGTGCCCCAACCCGACAGGGTAACAATGAGCAGTTCTTC. It is translated as CSAPTRQGNNEQFF.

This clonotype was counted ten times or more. The gene calls are TRBV29-1 and TRBJ1-5, with 7 bases lining up with TRBD1. The CDR3 has 13 amino acids. The V gene end was trimmed by 7 bases and the J gene end by 5 bases; junction bases not matched to a gene: 8. Germline V gives CDR1 SQVTM, CDR2 ANQGSEA. CDR3 sequence: CSAQGGRDQPQHF. As DNA, the CDR3 is TGCAGCGCCCAGGGGGGACGGGATCAGCCCCAGCATTTT.

This clonotype was counted at least ten times. CDR3: CASSVGTVNTGELFF. CDR3 sequence (DNA): TGTGCCAGCAGCGTCGGGACAGTAAACACCGGGGAGCTGTTTTTT. This chain links TRBV9 with TRBJ2-2, with 7 bases that match TRBD1. This CDR3 is 15 amino acids long. The germline V gene has CDR1 SGDLS and CDR2 YYNGEE. Unmatched junction bases numbered 3, after V lost 2 bases and J lost 2 bases.

Many counts were recorded for this clonotype. The gene calls are TRBV5-1 and TRBJ1-1; D gene ambiguous. Germline V CDR1 and CDR2: SGHRS, YFSETQ. This CDR3 comprises 13 residues. The V end was cut by 7 bases, the J end by 0 bases, with 10 bases between. The CDR3, as DNA: TGCGCCAGCCACATTTCCATGAACACTGAAGCTTTCTTT. It codes for CASHISMNTEAFF.

This clonotype appeared many times. The rearrangement links TRBV7-6 to TRBJ1-1; TRBD1 matches 7 bases. Trimming took 8 bases from V and 2 from J; bases not matched to a gene: 14. The length of the CDR3 is 16 residues. Germline V gene sequence: CDR1 SGHVS, CDR2 FNYEAQ. This chain's CDR3 is CASRKNPTGPNTEAFF. CDR3 nucleotides: TGTGCCAGCCGAAAAAACCCGACAGGGCCCAACACTGAAGCTTTCTTT.

This clonotype was detected many times. The rearrangement joins TRBV20-1 to TRBJ1-2, with unresolved D. The CDR3 totals 10 residues. Germline CDR1 DFQATT, CDR2 SNEGSKA (reference sequence). Trimming shortened V by 3 bases and J by 3 bases, and 2 bases separated the two germline ends. For the CDR3, the DNA is TGCAGTGCTAGCGACTATGGCTACACCTTC. Amino acid sequence: CSASDYGYTF.